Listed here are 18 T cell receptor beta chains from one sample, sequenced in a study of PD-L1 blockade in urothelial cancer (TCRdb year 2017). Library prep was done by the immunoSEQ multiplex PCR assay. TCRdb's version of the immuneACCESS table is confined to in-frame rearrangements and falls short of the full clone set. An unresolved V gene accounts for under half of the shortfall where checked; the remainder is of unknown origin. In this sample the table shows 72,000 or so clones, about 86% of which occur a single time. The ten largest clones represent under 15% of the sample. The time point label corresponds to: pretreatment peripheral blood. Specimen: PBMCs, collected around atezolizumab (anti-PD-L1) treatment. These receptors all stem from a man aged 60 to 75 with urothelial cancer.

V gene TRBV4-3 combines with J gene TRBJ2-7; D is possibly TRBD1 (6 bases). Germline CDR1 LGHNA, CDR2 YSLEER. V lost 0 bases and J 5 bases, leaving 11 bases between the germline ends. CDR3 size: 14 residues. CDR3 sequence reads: CASSQDRGIDEQYF. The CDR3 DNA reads TGCGCCAGCAGCCAAGACAGGGGAATCGACGAGCAGTACTTC.

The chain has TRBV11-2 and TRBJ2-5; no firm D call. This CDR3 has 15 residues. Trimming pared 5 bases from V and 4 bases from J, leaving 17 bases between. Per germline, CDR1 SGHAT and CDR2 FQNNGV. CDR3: CASSPRRLSLETQYF. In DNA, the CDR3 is TGTGCCAGCAGCCCGAGGCGACTTTCGTTAGAGACCCAGTACTTC.

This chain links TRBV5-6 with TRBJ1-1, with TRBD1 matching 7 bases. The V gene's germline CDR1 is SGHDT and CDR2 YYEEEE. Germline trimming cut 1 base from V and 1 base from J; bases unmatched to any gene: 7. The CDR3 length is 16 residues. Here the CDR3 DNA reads TGTGCCAGCAGCTTGTTTGGTCAGGGGGGGAACACTGAAGCTTTCTTT. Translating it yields CASSLFGQGGNTEAFF.

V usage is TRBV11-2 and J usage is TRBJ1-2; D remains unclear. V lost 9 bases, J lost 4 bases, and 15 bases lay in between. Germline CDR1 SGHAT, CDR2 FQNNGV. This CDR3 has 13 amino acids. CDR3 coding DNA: TGTGCCAGTAACTCGCCTTTTGGCTATGGCTACACCTTC. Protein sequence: CASNSPFGYGYTF.

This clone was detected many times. DNA of the CDR3: TGTGCCAGCCCAGGACAGGGTTGTACTGAAGCTTTCTTT. Translated: CASPGQGCTEAFF. The chain combines TRBV9 with TRBJ1-1; 8 bases are a match to TRBD1. The germline V gene encodes CDR1 SGDLS and CDR2 YYNGEE. CDR3 size: 13 residues. Trimming cost V 7 bases and J 5 bases; bases outside gene matches: 7.

CDR3 sequence reads: CASSPGTRREEQFF. CDR3 coding DNA: TGTGCCAGCAGCCCGGGGACTAGGAGGGAGGAGCAGTTCTTC. This chain links TRBV7-8 with TRBJ2-1; TRBD2 matches 8 bases. The CDR3 is 14 amino acids. Germline CDR1 is SGHVS and CDR2 is FQNEAQ. After removal of 5 bases from V and 10 bases from J, the junction contained 10 bases not matched to a gene. The complete variable domain, with remaining parts taken from reference TRBV7-8 and TRBJ2-1, reads GAGVSQSPRYKVAKRGQDVALRCDPISGHVSLFWYQQALGQGPEFLTYFQNEAQLDKSGLPSDRFFAERPEGSVSTLKIQRTQQEDSAVYLCASSPGTRREEQFFGPGTRLTVL.

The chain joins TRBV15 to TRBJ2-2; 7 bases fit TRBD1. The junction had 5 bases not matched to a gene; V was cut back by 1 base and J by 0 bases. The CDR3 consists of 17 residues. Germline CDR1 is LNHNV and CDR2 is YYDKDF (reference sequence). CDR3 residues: CATSRGAGQANTGELFF. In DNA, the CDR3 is TGTGCCACCAGCAGAGGGGCAGGACAGGCGAACACCGGGGAGCTGTTTTTT. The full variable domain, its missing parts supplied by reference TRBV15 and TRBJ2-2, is DAMVIQNPRYQVTQFGKPVTLSCSQTLNHNVMYWYQQKSSQAPKLLFHYYDKDFNNEADTPDNFQSRRPNTSFCFLDIRSPGLGDTAMYLCATSRGAGQANTGELFFGEGSRLTVL.

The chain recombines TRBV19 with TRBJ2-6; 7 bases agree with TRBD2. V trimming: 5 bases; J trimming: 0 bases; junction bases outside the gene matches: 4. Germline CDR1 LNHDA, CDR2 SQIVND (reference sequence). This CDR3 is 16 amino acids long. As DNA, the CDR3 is TGTGCCAGTAGTTGGGGGGGGTTCTCTGGGGCCAACGTCCTGACTTTC. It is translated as CASSWGGFSGANVLTF. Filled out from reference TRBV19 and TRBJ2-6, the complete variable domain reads DGGITQSPKYLFRKEGQNVTLSCEQNLNHDAMYWYRQDPGQGLRLIYYSQIVNDFQKGDIAEGYSVSREKKESFPLTVTSAQKNPTAFYLCASSWGGFSGANVLTFGAGSRLTVL.

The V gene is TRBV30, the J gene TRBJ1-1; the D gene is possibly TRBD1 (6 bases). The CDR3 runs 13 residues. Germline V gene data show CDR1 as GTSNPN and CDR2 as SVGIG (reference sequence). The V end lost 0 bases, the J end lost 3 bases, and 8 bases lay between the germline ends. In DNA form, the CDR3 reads TGTGCCTGGAGTGTAGGGGGTGACACTGAAGCTTTCTTT. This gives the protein CAWSVGGDTEAFF. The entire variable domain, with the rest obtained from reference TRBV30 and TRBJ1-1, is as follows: SQTIHQWPATLVQPVGSPLSLECTVEGTSNPNLYWYRQAAGRGLQLLFYSVGIGQISSEVPQNLSASRPQDRQFILSSKKLLLSDSGFYLCAWSVGGDTEAFFGQGTRLTVV.

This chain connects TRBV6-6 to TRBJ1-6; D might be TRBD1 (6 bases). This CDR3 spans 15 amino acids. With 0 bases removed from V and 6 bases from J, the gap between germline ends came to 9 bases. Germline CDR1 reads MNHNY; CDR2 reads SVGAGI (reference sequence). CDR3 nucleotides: TGTGCCAGCAGTTACTCCGGCAGGGGTAATTCACCCCTCCACTTT. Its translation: CASSYSGRGNSPLHF.

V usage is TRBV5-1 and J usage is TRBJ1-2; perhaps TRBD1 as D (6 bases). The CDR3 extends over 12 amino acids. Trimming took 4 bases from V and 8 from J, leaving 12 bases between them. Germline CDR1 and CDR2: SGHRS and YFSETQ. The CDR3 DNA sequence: TGCGCCAGCAGCATCGGACAGTACGGCTACACCTTC. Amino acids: CASSIGQYGYTF.

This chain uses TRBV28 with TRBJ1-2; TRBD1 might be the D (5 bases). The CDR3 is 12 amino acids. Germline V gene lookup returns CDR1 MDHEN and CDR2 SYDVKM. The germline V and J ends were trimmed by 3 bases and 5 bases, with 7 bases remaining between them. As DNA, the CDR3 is TGTGCCAGCAGTTTTGGGGCGTATGGCTACACCTTC. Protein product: CASSFGAYGYTF.

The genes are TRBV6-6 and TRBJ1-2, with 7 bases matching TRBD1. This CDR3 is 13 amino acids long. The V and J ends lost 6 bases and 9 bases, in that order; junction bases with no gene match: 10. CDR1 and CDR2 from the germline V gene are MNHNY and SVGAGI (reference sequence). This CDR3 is CASSTGTALSYTF. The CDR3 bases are TGTGCCAGCAGCACCGGGACAGCCCTCAGCTACACCTTC.

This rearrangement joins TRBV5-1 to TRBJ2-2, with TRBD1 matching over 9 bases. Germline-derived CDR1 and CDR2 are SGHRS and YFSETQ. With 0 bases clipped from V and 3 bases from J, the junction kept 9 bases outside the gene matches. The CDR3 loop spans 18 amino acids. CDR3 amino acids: CASSLGVRDRAYTGELFF. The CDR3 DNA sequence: TGCGCCAGCAGCTTGGGGGTCCGGGACAGGGCTTACACCGGGGAGCTGTTTTTT.

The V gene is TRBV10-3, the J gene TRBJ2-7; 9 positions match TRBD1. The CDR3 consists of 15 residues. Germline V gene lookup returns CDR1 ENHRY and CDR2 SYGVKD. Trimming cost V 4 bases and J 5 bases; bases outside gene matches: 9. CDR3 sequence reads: CAISGGTGSSDEQYF. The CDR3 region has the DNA TGTGCCATCAGTGGGGGGACAGGGAGCAGCGACGAGCAGTACTTC.

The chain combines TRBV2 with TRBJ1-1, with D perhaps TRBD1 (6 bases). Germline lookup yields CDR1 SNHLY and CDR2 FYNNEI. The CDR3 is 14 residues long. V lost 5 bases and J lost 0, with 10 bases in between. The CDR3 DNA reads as TGTGCCAGCAGTCGAACAGGGTTGAACACTGAAGCTTTCTTT. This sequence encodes CASSRTGLNTEAFF.

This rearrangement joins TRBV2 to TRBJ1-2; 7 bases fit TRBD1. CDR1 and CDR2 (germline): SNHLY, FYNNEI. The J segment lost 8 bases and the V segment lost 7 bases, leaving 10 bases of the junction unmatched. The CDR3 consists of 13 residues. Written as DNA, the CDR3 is TGTGCCAGCATTCCGAAAACAGGGGTAGGCTACACCTTC. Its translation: CASIPKTGVGYTF.

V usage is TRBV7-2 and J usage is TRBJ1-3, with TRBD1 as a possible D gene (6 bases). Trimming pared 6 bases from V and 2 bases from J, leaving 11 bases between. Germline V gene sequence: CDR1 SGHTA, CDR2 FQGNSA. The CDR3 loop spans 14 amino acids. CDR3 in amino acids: CASRAGAPGNTIYF. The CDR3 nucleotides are TGTGCCAGCAGGGCAGGGGCGCCTGGAAACACCATATATTTT.